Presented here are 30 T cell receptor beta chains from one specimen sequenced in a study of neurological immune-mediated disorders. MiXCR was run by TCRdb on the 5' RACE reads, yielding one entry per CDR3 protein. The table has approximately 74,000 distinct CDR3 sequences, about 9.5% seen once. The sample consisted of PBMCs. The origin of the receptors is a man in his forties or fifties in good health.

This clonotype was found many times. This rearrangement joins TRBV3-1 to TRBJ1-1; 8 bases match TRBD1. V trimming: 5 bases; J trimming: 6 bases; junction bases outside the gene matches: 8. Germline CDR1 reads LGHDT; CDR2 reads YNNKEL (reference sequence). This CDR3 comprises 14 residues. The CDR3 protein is CASSLTGVHSEAFF. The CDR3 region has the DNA TGTGCCAGCAGCTTGACAGGGGTACATTCTGAAGCTTTCTTT. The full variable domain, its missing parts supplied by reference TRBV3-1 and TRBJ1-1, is DTAVSQTPKYLVTQMGNDKSIKCEQNLGHDTMYWYKQDSKKFLKIMFSYNNKELIINETVPNRFSPKSPDKAHLNLHINSLELGDSAVYFCASSLTGVHSEAFFGQGTRLTVV.

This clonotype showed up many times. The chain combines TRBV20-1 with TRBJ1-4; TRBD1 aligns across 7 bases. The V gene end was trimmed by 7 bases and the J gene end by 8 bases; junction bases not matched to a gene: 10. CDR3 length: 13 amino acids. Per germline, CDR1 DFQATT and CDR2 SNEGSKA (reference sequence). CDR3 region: CSVHRGEGEKLFF. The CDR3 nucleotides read TGCAGTGTCCACAGGGGTGAAGGGGAAAAACTGTTTTTT.

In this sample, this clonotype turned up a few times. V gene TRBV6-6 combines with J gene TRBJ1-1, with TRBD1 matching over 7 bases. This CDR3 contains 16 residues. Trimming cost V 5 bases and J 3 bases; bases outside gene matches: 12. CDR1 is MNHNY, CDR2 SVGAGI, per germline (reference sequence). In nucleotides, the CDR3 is TGTGCCAGCAGTCCCCACAGGGGCTTAAGAGACACTGAAGCTTTCTTT. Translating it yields CASSPHRGLRDTEAFF.

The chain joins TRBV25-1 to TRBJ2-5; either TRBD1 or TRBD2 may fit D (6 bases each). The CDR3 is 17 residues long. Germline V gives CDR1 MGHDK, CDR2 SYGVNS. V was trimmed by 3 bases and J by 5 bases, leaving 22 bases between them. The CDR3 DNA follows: TGTGCCAGCAGTGAGGGGCCCCGGGGGACACCCCGGGAGACCCAGTACTTC. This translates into CASSEGPRGTPRETQYF.

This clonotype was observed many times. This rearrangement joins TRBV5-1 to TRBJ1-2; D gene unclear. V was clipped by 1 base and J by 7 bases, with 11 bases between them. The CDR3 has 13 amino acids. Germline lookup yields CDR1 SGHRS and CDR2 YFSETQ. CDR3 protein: CASSLSQASGYTF. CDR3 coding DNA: TGCGCCAGCAGCTTGAGTCAGGCATCTGGCTACACCTTC.

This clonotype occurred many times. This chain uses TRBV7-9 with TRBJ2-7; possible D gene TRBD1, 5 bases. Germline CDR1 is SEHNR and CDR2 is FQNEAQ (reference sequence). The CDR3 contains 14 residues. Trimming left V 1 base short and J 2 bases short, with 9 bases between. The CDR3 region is CASSLGSGPYEQYF. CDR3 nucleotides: TGTGCCAGCAGCTTAGGGTCAGGGCCCTACGAGCAGTACTTC. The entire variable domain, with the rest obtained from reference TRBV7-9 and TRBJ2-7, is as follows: DTGVSQNPRHKITKRGQNVTFRCDPISEHNRLYWYRQTLGQGPEFLTYFQNEAQLEKSRLLSDRFSAERPKGSFSTLEIQRTEQGDSAMYLCASSLGSGPYEQYFGPGTRLTVT.

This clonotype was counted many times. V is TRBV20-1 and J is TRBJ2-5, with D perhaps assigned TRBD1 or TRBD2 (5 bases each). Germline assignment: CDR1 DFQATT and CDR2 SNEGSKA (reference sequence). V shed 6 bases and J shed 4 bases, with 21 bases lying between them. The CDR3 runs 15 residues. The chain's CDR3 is CSALPGPTRGETQYF. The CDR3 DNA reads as TGCAGTGCGTTACCGGGACCCACCCGAGGAGAGACCCAGTACTTC.

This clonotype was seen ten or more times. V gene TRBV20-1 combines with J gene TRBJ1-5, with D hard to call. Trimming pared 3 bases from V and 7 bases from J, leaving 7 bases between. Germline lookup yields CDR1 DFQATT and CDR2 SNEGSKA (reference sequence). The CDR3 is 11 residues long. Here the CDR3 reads CSARNGQPQHF. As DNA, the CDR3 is TGCAGTGCTAGGAACGGGCAGCCCCAGCATTTT.

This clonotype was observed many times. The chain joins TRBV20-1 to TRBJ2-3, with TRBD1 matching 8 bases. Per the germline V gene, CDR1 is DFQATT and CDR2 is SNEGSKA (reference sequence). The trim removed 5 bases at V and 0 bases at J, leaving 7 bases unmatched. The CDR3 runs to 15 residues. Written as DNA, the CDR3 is TGCAGTGCTCGACTCGGGACAGGAAGCACAGATACGCAGTATTTT. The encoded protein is CSARLGTGSTDTQYF.

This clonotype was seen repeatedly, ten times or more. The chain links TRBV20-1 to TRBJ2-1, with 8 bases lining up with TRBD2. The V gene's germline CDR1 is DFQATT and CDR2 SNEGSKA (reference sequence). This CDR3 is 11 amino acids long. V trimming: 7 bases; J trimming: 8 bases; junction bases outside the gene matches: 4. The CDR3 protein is CSVTRGDEQFF. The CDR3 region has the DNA TGCAGTGTCACGCGGGGGGATGAGCAGTTCTTC.

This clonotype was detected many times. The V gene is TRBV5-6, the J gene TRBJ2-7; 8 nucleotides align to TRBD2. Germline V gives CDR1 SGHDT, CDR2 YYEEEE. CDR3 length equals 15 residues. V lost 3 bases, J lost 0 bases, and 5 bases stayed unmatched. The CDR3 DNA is TGTGCCAGCAGCTCCCCGGGACTAGGCTCCTACGAGCAGTACTTC. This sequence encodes CASSSPGLGSYEQYF.

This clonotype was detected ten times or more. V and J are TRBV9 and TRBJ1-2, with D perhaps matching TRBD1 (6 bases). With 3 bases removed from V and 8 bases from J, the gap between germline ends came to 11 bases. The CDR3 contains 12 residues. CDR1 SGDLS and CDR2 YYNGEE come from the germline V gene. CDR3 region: CASSDHRDGYTF. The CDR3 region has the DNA TGTGCCAGCAGCGACCACAGGGACGGCTACACCTTC. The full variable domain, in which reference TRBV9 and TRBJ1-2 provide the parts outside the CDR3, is DSGVTQTPKHLITATGQRVTLRCSPRSGDLSVYWYQQSLDQGLQFLIQYYNGEERAKGNILERFSAQQFPDLHSELNLSSLELGDSALYFCASSDHRDGYTFGSGTRLTVV.

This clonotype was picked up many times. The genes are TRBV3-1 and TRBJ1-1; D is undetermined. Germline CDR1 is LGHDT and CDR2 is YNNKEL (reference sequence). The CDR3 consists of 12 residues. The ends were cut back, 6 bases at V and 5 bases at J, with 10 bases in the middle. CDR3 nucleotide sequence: TGTGCCAGCAGTCAATCCCCGACTGAAGCTTTCTTT. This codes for CASSQSPTEAFF.

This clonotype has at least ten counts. The CDR3 DNA reads as TGCAGTGCTACTGACCGCGGGGACCAGTACGAGCAGTACTTC. It translates to CSATDRGDQYEQYF. The V gene is TRBV20-1, the J gene TRBJ2-7; a possible D gene is TRBD2 (6 bases). Trimming left V 4 bases short and J 4 bases short, with 17 bases between. The germline CDR1 and CDR2 sequences are DFQATT and SNEGSKA (reference sequence). The CDR3 consists of 14 residues.

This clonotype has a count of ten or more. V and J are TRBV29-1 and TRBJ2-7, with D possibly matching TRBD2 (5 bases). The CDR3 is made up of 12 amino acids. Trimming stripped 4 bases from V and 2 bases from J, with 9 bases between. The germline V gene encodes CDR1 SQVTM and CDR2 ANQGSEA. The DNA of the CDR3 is TGCAGCGTTGCTAAGGAGGCCTACGAGCAGTACTTC. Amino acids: CSVAKEAYEQYF.

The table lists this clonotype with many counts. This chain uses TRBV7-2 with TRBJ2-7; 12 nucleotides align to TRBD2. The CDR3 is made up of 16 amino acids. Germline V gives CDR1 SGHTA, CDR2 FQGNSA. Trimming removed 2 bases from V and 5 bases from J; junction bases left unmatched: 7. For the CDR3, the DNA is TGTGCCAGCAGCTTACCTAGCGGGGGGGCCGCAGACGAGCAGTACTTC. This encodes CASSLPSGGAADEQYF.

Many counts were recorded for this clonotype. Here the CDR3 reads CASSSRPGLAAKNIQYF. Here the CDR3 DNA reads TGTGCCAGCAGTTCCCGGCCGGGGCTAGCAGCCAAAAACATTCAGTACTTC. The chain joins TRBV27 to TRBJ2-4; D tentatively fits TRBD1 or TRBD2 (5 bases each). CDR1 and CDR2 (germline): MNHEY, SMNVEV (reference sequence). V lost 4 bases and J lost 0, with 16 bases in between. There are 17 residues in the CDR3.

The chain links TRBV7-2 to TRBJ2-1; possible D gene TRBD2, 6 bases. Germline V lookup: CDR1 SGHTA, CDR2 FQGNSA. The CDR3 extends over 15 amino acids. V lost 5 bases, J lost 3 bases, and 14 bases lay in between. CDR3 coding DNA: TGTGCCAGCAGCCAATGGTCGGGGGACTACAATGAGCAGTTCTTC. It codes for CASSQWSGDYNEQFF.

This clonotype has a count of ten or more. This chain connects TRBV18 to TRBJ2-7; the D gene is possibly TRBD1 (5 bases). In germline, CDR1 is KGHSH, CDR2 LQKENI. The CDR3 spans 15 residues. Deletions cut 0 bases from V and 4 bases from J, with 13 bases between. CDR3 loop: CASSPPSQGLYEQYF. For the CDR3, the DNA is TGTGCCAGCTCACCACCGAGTCAGGGCTTATACGAGCAGTACTTC. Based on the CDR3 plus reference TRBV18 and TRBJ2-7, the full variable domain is NAGVMQNPRHLVRRRGQEARLRCSPMKGHSHVYWYRQLPEEGLKFMVYLQKENIIDESGMPKERFSAEFPKEGPSILRIQQVVRGDSAAYFCASSPPSQGLYEQYFGPGTRLTVT.

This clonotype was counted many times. Written as DNA, the CDR3 is TGTGCCAGCAGCTATCTTAATGAGCACCAAATTAATACGCAGTATTTT. Translated: CASSYLNEHQINTQYF. The chain carries TRBV7-2 and TRBJ2-3, with D uncertain. The CDR3 runs to 16 residues. Germline V gives CDR1 SGHTA, CDR2 FQGNSA. V was pared by 4 bases and J by 7 bases, with 21 bases between.

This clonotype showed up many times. The CDR3 DNA reads TGTGCCAGCAGGCCCGGGACAGAGATCAGGGATACGCAGTATTTT. Its translation: CASRPGTEIRDTQYF. The chain is built from TRBV6-5 and TRBJ2-3; 7 bases align to TRBD1. The V gene end was trimmed by 6 bases and the J gene end by 6 bases; junction bases not matched to a gene: 12. The CDR3 is 15 amino acids. Germline values: CDR1 MNHEY, CDR2 SVGAGI.

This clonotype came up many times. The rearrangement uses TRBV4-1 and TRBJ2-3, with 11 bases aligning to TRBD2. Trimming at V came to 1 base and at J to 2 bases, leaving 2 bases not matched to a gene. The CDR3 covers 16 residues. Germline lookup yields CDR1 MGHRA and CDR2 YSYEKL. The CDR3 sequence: CASSQGLAGYTDTQYF. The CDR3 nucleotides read TGCGCCAGCAGCCAAGGACTAGCGGGATACACAGATACGCAGTATTTT.

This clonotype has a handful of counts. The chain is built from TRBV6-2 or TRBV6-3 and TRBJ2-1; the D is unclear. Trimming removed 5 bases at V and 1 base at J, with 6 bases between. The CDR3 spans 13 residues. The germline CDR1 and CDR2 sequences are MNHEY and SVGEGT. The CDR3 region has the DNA TGTGCCAGCAGTGGCTCATCCTACAATGAGCAGTTCTTC. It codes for CASSGSSYNEQFF.

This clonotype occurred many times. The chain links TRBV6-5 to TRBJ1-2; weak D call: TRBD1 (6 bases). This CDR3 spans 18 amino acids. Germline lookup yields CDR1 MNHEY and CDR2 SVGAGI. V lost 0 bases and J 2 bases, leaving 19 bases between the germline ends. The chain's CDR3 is CASSYSRRLGGANYGYTF. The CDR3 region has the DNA TGTGCCAGCAGTTACTCAAGAAGGCTTGGGGGCGCAAACTATGGCTACACCTTC.

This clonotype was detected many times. In DNA form, the CDR3 reads TGCGCCAGCAGCTTGGCCGGGGCAGGGGATGAAAAACTGTTTTTT. As protein: CASSLAGAGDEKLFF. This chain links TRBV5-1 with TRBJ1-4; weak D call: TRBD1 (6 bases). CDR1 and CDR2 (germline): SGHRS, YFSETQ. Trimming pared 0 bases from V and 6 bases from J, leaving 12 bases between. There are 15 residues in the CDR3.

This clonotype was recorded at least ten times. CDR3 coding DNA: TGTGCCAGCAGCCCCACCGGGACAGGGATCGACGAGCAGTACTTC. Its translation is CASSPTGTGIDEQYF. The V and J genes are TRBV5-5 and TRBJ2-7, with 9 bases fitting TRBD1. This CDR3 region has 15 residues. CDR1 and CDR2 (germline): SGHKS, YYEKEE (reference sequence). The junction had 10 bases not matched to a gene; V was cut back by 4 bases and J by 5 bases.

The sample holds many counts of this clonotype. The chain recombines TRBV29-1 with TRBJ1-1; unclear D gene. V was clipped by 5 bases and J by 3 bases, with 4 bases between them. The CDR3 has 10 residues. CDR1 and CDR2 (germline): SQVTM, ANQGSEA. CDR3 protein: CSVSDTEAFF. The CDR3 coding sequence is TGCAGCGTTTCAGACACTGAAGCTTTCTTT.

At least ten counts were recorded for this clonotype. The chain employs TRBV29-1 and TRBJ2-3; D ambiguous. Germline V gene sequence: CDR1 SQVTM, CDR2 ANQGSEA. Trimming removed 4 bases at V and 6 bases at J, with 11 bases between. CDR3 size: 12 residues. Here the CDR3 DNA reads TGCAGCGTTGGGGTACGGGTTGATACGCAGTATTTT. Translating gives CSVGVRVDTQYF.

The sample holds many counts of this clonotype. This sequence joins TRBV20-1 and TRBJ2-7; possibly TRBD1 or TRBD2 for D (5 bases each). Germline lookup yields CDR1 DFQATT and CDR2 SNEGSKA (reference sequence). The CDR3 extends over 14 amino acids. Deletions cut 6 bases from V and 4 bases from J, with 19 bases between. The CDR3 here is CSAPPGQGNYEQYF. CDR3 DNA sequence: TGCAGTGCCCCCCCGGGGCAGGGCAATTACGAGCAGTACTTC.

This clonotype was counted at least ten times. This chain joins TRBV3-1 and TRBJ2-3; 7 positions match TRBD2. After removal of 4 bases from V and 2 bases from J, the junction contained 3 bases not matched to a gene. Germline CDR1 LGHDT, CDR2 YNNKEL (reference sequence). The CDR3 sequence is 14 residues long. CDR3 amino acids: CASSRGSVTDTQYF. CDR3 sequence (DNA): TGTGCCAGCAGCCGCGGGAGCGTCACAGATACGCAGTATTTT.